The clone carrying this T cell receptor (beta chain) was seen only a few times. Its cognate antigen is unknown. The sample belongs to a study of T cell responses to AZD1222 COVID-19 vaccine. Study conclusions and caveats: Every sample of the repertoires postdated the peak T cell response.

This CDR3 is 15 amino acids long. The V end lost 1 base, the J end lost 0 bases, and 7 bases lay between the germline ends. Germline CDR1 reads LGHDT; CDR2 reads YNNKEL (reference sequence). Profiled with immunoSEQ multiplex PCR; TCRdb holds only in-frame clones, not every one. The sample has about 160,000 clones; roughly nine tenths are singletons. This clonotype originated in an adult in good health. The sample here was peripheral blood, taken on day 0 of AZD1222 vaccination. The chain recombines TRBV3-1 (or the pseudogene TRBV3-2) with TRBJ1-5, with D unclear. CDR3 region: CASSQGRNSNQPQHF. Here the CDR3 DNA reads TGTGCCAGCAGCCAAGGGCGGAATAGCAATCAGCCCCAGCATTTT.